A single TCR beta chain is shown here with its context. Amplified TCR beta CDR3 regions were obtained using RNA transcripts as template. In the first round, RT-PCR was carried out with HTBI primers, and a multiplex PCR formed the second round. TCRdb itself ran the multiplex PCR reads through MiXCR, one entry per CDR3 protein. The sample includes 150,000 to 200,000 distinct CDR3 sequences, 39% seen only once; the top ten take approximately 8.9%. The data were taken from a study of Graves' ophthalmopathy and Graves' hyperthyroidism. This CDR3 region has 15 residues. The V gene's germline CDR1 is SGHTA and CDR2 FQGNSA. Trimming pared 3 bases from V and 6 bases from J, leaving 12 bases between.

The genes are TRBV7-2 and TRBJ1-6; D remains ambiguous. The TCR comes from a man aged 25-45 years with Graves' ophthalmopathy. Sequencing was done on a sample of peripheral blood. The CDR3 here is CASSFGAATNSPLHF. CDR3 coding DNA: TGTGCCAGCAGCTTTGGCGCAGCAACTAATTCACCCCTCCACTTT.